What follows are 31 T cell receptor beta chains derived from one specimen sequenced in a study of T-cell reconstitution after alpha-beta-depleted transplantation in children. A library of TCRbeta sequences, prepared with unique molecular identifiers, was generated. One entry per CDR3 protein, called by TCRdb with MiXCR from the PCR reads. The sample lists hundreds of thousands of distinct CDR3 sequences, over 9.5% occurring once. The sequencing here drew on PBMCs, taken before TCRalphabeta/CD19-depleted stem cell transplant. These receptors all come from a child aged 2 to 10 with inherited bone marrow failure, due to receive a stem cell transplant.

This clonotype was counted at least ten times. This chain joins TRBV9 and TRBJ2-3; 7 bases line up with TRBD2. Germline CDR1 SGDLS, CDR2 YYNGEE. V gave up 0 bases and J gave up 6 bases; unmatched junction bases: 4. The CDR3 sequence is 14 residues long. The CDR3 DNA reads as TGTGCCAGCAGCGTAGTAGGGACTACTGATACGCAGTATTTT. Translation: CASSVVGTTDTQYF.

V and J are TRBV5-1 and TRBJ1-2, with D hard to call. Per germline, CDR1 SGHRS and CDR2 YFSETQ. The CDR3 consists of 13 residues. V was pared by 4 bases and J by 4 bases, with 11 bases between. Written as DNA, the CDR3 is TGCGCCAGCAGCCCGGGGTGGAGCTATGGCTACACCTTC. As protein: CASSPGWSYGYTF.

This clonotype was counted ten times or more. The rearrangement joins TRBV5-6 to TRBJ2-1, with 8 positions matching TRBD2. CDR3 length equals 14 residues. The V segment lost 4 bases and the J segment 8 bases; nucleotides outside the gene matches: 8. Germline CDR1 SGHDT, CDR2 YYEEEE. CDR3 in amino acids: CASSNGAGGDEQFF. The CDR3 nucleotides are TGTGCCAGCAGCAACGGCGCGGGGGGAGATGAGCAGTTCTTC.

This rearrangement joins TRBV19 to TRBJ2-1, with 10 bases aligning to TRBD2. Germline values: CDR1 LNHDA, CDR2 SQIVND (reference sequence). The CDR3 is 13 residues long. Trimming removed 8 bases from V and 6 bases from J; junction bases left unmatched: 4. DNA for the CDR3: TGTGCCAGTGGGACTAGCGCATTCAATGAGCAGTTCTTC. Residues: CASGTSAFNEQFF.

This clonotype was seen a handful of times. The J gene is TRBJ2-3, the V gene TRBV20-1; possible D gene TRBD2, 8 bases. The CDR3 is 14 amino acids. Per germline, CDR1 DFQATT and CDR2 SNEGSKA (reference sequence). Trimming removed 4 bases from V and 1 base from J, with 12 bases in between. CDR3 amino acids: CSAISGTGTDTQYF. The CDR3 DNA follows: TGCAGTGCTATTAGCGGGACAGGCACAGATACGCAGTATTTT.

The chain couples TRBV6-2 or TRBV6-3 to TRBJ2-7; 13 positions agree with TRBD2. Germline CDR1 is MNHEY and CDR2 is SVGEGT. With 0 bases clipped from V and 7 bases from J, the junction kept 12 bases outside the gene matches. This CDR3 has 18 amino acids. Here the CDR3 reads CASSYSTGGLAGVEEQYF. The CDR3 coding sequence is TGTGCCAGCAGTTACTCGACGGGAGGACTAGCGGGAGTGGAAGAGCAGTACTTC.

As for this clonotype: Given a much more abundant clone one base away, this may be a read error. This chain links TRBV5-6 with TRBJ1-1, with D possibly matching TRBD1 (6 bases). The V end was cut by 3 bases, the J end by 1 base, with 10 bases between. This CDR3 contains 14 residues. CDR1 is SGHDT and CDR2 is YYEEEE in the germline V gene. The CDR3 DNA reads as TGTGCCAGCAGCTGGGGGACACGGAACACTGAAGCTTTCTTT. Translating it yields CASSWGTRNTEAFF.

This clonotype was observed at least ten times. The J gene is TRBJ1-4, the V gene TRBV12-3 or TRBV12-4, with TRBD1 identical over 9 bases. With V trimmed by 4 bases and J by 5 bases, 2 bases remained unmatched. The length of the CDR3 is 14 residues. CDR3 sequence (DNA): TGTGCCAGCAGTTGGACAGGGGAAAATGAAAAACTGTTTTTT. This codes for CASSWTGENEKLFF.

This clonotype was counted at least ten times. The CDR3 is CASSQVGVGELFF. The CDR3 nucleotides read TGCGCCAGCAGCCAAGTAGGAGTCGGGGAGCTGTTTTTT. J is TRBJ2-2 and V is TRBV4-3; D is unclear. The CDR3 is 13 residues long. The ends were cut back, 1 base at V and 7 bases at J, with 7 bases in the middle. Germline lookup yields CDR1 LGHNA and CDR2 YSLEER.

This clonotype was seen repeatedly, ten times or more. The chain couples TRBV4-2 to TRBJ2-1; TRBD2 might be the D (6 bases). The CDR3 has 17 residues. Germline V gene sequence: CDR1 LGHNA, CDR2 YNFKEQ. The ends were cut back, 3 bases at V and 0 bases at J, with 15 bases in the middle. The CDR3 loop is CASSHHPLASSYNEQFF. The CDR3 coding sequence is TGTGCCAGCAGCCATCACCCCCTAGCGAGCTCCTACAATGAGCAGTTCTTC.

This clonotype was picked up many times. This chain links TRBV5-1 with TRBJ2-7, with 10 positions matching TRBD1. This CDR3 region has 17 residues. The V segment lost 4 bases and the J segment 3 bases; nucleotides outside the gene matches: 13. Germline V gives CDR1 SGHRS, CDR2 YFSETQ. For the CDR3, the DNA is TGCGCCAGCAGCCCGGAAATCCGGGACAGGGGTCTCTACGAGCAGTACTTC. As protein: CASSPEIRDRGLYEQYF.

This clonotype was counted many times. V usage is TRBV7-9 and J usage is TRBJ2-2; 11 positions match TRBD1. In germline, CDR1 is SEHNR, CDR2 FQNEAQ (reference sequence). V was pared by 3 bases and J by 6 bases, with 6 bases of the junction left unmatched. CDR3 length: 16 amino acids. The CDR3 coding sequence is TGTGCCAGCAGCTTTCCCAGGACAGGGGGCTCCGGGGAGCTGTTTTTT. Its translation: CASSFPRTGGSGELFF.

Many counts were recorded for this clonotype. The gene calls are TRBV25-1 and TRBJ2-1; the D gene is possibly TRBD2 (6 bases). This CDR3 has 17 residues. V gave up 2 bases and J gave up 4 bases, with 18 bases separating them. Germline V gene lookup returns CDR1 MGHDK and CDR2 SYGVNS. CDR3 bases: TGTGCCAGCAGTGAAGGGGGGACGGACAAAATATACAATGAGCAGTTCTTC. Residues: CASSEGGTDKIYNEQFF.

This clonotype appeared many times. The chain uses TRBV7-2 and TRBJ1-2; TRBD1 matches at 8 bases. The germline CDR1 and CDR2 sequences are SGHTA and FQGNSA. CDR3 length equals 14 residues. Germline trimming cut 4 bases from V and 8 bases from J; bases unmatched to any gene: 9. CDR3 DNA: TGTGCCAGCAGCTACCACAGGGGGGATAGCGGCTACACCTTC. This sequence encodes CASSYHRGDSGYTF.

This clonotype was seen at least ten times. The chain combines TRBV6-2 or TRBV6-3 with TRBJ2-7; 10 nucleotides match TRBD2. The CDR3 loop spans 14 amino acids. Trimming cost V 4 bases and J 4 bases; bases outside gene matches: 4. Germline assignment: CDR1 MNHEY and CDR2 SVGEGT. The CDR3 region has the DNA TGTGCCAGCAGTTTCCTAGCGGGAGTGTACGAGCAGTACTTC. As protein: CASSFLAGVYEQYF.

This clonotype was recorded many times. J is TRBJ2-5 and V is TRBV10-2; TRBD2 agrees at 7 bases. Unmatched junction bases numbered 12, after V lost 6 bases and J lost 5 bases. The germline gives CDR1 WSHSY, CDR2 SAAADI. This CDR3 is 15 amino acids long. This CDR3 is CASRGTTTSWETQYF. The CDR3 nucleotides read TGCGCCAGCAGAGGGACTACTACTTCCTGGGAGACCCAGTACTTC.

This chain joins TRBV29-1 and TRBJ2-3, with unresolved D. CDR1 is SQVTM, CDR2 ANQGSEA, per germline. The germline V and J ends were trimmed by 3 bases and 6 bases, with 7 bases remaining between them. The CDR3 extends over 11 amino acids. DNA for the CDR3: TGCAGCGTTGAGTTCGGTGATACGCAGTATTTT. Its translation is CSVEFGDTQYF.

The chain has TRBV12-3 or TRBV12-4 and TRBJ2-1, with 8 nucleotides matching TRBD2. The junction had 11 bases not matched to a gene; V was cut back by 3 bases and J by 10 bases. This CDR3 is built from 15 residues. The CDR3 DNA is TGTGCCAGCAGTTTTCCCTCTGCGGGAGGCGGCGAGCAGTTCTTC. Translated: CASSFPSAGGGEQFF.

As concerns this clonotype: It may be a read error: a sequence one base away is much more abundant. The chain uses TRBV30 and TRBJ2-3; weak D call: TRBD2 (5 bases). V shed 0 bases and J shed 4 bases, with 14 bases lying between them. Per the germline V gene, CDR1 is GTSNPN and CDR2 is SVGIG (reference sequence). The CDR3 spans 15 residues. The DNA for the CDR3 is TGTGCCTGGAGTGTGCCTAGCATCCTCCCAGATACGCAGTATTTT. Protein sequence: CAWSVPSILPDTQYF.

This clonotype has a count of ten or more. This chain links TRBV5-1 with TRBJ1-2, with 8 positions matching TRBD1. Germline V gene sequence: CDR1 SGHRS, CDR2 YFSETQ. V lost 4 bases to trimming and J lost 4 bases; unmatched junction nucleotides: 12. CDR3 length: 16 amino acids. The CDR3 loop is CASSVAPGQAFYGYTF. CDR3 nucleotide sequence: TGCGCCAGCAGCGTTGCCCCGGGACAGGCCTTCTATGGCTACACCTTC.

In regard to this clonotype: A clone one base away is much larger, so this may be a read error. The chain carries TRBV7-6 and TRBJ2-7; D gene unclear. The V gene lost 6 bases and the J gene lost 10 bases, with 25 bases spanning the gap. The CDR3 has 15 residues. CDR1 is SGHVS and CDR2 is FNYEAQ in the germline V gene. The CDR3 is CASRPTPVSRFDQYF. In DNA, the CDR3 is TGTGCCAGCAGACCGACCCCTGTATCAAGGTTCGACCAGTACTTC.

This clonotype has at least ten counts. The chain joins TRBV4-3 to TRBJ2-7; TRBD1 might be the D (5 bases). The CDR3 runs 14 residues. CDR1 LGHNA and CDR2 YSLEER come from the germline V gene. V was trimmed by 1 base and J by 5 bases, leaving 12 bases between them. The CDR3 loop is CASSQVPGFHEQYF. The CDR3, as DNA: TGCGCCAGCAGCCAAGTTCCAGGGTTTCACGAGCAGTACTTC.

This clonotype was seen more than once but under ten times. The rearrangement uses TRBV28 and TRBJ2-5; perhaps TRBD1 as D (6 bases). CDR1 is MDHEN and CDR2 is SYDVKM in the germline V gene. There are 17 residues in the CDR3. Trimming removed 2 bases at V and 2 bases at J, with 18 bases between. CDR3 nucleotide sequence: TGTGCCAGCAGTTTACACCCAGACAGGATAGCACAAGAGACCCAGTACTTC. Translated: CASSLHPDRIAQETQYF.

This clonotype showed up just a few times. The CDR3 DNA sequence: TGCGCCAGCAGTGAGTCCAAGTCGGACAGGGGGCGGGTCAACTATGGCTACACCTTC. Translating gives CASSESKSDRGRVNYGYTF. The chain carries TRBV10-2 and TRBJ1-2, with 11 bases matching TRBD1. Germline CDR1 WSHSY, CDR2 SAAADI. This CDR3 has 19 amino acids. The J segment lost 2 bases and the V segment lost 0 bases, leaving 11 bases of the junction unmatched.

This clonotype was picked up many times. The chain uses TRBV4-3 and TRBJ1-1; D possibly corresponds to TRBD1 (5 bases). CDR3 size: 14 residues. The V gene lost 3 bases and the J gene lost 5 bases, with 13 bases spanning the gap. Germline V gives CDR1 LGHNA, CDR2 YSLEER. For the CDR3, the DNA is TGCGCCAGCAGCCAGAGGGGATGGAGGACTGAAGCTTTCTTT. This encodes CASSQRGWRTEAFF.

In its sample, this clonotype was seen a few times. CDR3 residues: CASSSWVLAGRAGELFF. The CDR3 DNA is TGTGCCAGCAGCTCCTGGGTTCTAGCGGGACGGGCCGGGGAGCTGTTTTTT. This chain links TRBV13 with TRBJ2-2; 9 positions match TRBD2. Germline trimming cut 4 bases from V and 6 bases from J; bases unmatched to any gene: 12. CDR1 and CDR2 (germline): PRHDT, FYEKMQ (reference sequence). CDR3 length: 17 amino acids.

The J gene is TRBJ2-5, the V gene TRBV18, with D perhaps matching TRBD2 (6 bases). Germline CDR1 and CDR2: KGHSH and LQKENI. The CDR3 is 16 residues long. Trimming stripped 4 bases from V and 5 bases from J, with 20 bases between. The CDR3 DNA sequence: TGTGCCAGCTCACTCCTAGGAGGGCCGTCGTGGGAGACCCAGTACTTC. It yields the protein CASSLLGGPSWETQYF. The full variable domain, completed using reference TRBV18 and TRBJ2-5, is NAGVMQNPRHLVRRRGQEARLRCSPMKGHSHVYWYRQLPEEGLKFMVYLQKENIIDESGMPKERFSAEFPKEGPSILRIQQVVRGDSAAYFCASSLLGGPSWETQYFGPGTRLLVL.

This clonotype has ten or more counts. CDR3 sequence (DNA): TGCAGCGTTGCAGTGGGGGACCGCTCCTACGAGCAGTACTTC. As protein: CSVAVGDRSYEQYF. V is TRBV29-1 and J is TRBJ2-7, with D possibly being TRBD1 or TRBD2 (5 bases each). Germline V CDR1 and CDR2: SQVTM, ANQGSEA. Trimming cost V 4 bases and J 0 bases, with 13 bases left between them. There are 14 residues in the CDR3.

Points on this clonotype: A much larger clone is a single base away; this may be a read error. The chain is built from TRBV7-9 and TRBJ2-2; the match to TRBD2 covers 7 bases. The CDR3 sequence is 15 residues long. The junction had 6 bases not matched to a gene; V was cut back by 4 bases and J by 4 bases. Germline V CDR1 and CDR2: SEHNR, FQNEAQ (reference sequence). The chain's CDR3 is CASSSTGGSTGELFF. In nucleotides, the CDR3 is TGTGCCAGCAGCTCAACCGGGGGGAGCACCGGGGAGCTGTTTTTT.

The chain has TRBV7-9 and TRBJ2-2; D remains ambiguous. Looked up from germline, CDR1 is SEHNR and CDR2 is FQNEAQ (reference sequence). The CDR3 has 14 amino acids. V lost 5 bases, J lost 3 bases, and 10 bases lay in between. The CDR3 sequence: CASSQALYTGELFF. In DNA form, the CDR3 reads TGTGCCAGCAGCCAAGCCCTATACACCGGGGAGCTGTTTTTT.

The chain joins TRBV20-1 to TRBJ2-1, with 12 bases matching TRBD2. Germline CDR1 and CDR2: DFQATT and SNEGSKA (reference sequence). The CDR3 is 19 amino acids. CDR3 protein: CRAIGPGRGSGTSGNEQFF. As DNA, the CDR3 is TGCAGGGCCATAGGTCCGGGCAGGGGTTCCGGGACTAGCGGGAATGAGCAGTTCTTC.